This entry concerns a single T cell receptor beta chain. This sample is drawn from a study of shared clonotypes between healthy human individuals. Germline values: CDR1 SGHNT, CDR2 YYREEE (reference sequence). The CDR3 sequence is 19 residues long. V was clipped by 1 base and J by 11 bases, with 31 bases between them. Method: immunoSEQ multiplex PCR; TCRdb's copy keeps in-frame clones and lacks some. This table holds 2 million to 3 million clones, over 85% found once. This receptor was identified in a man aged 18-30 years in good health. Some clones in this sample may be carry-over from other donors' samples. The rearrangement joins TRBV5-4 to TRBJ2-1; D is perhaps TRBD2 (5 bases). Sequenced: naive CD4+ T cells from PBMCs. Subset here: CD45RA+ positively selected. CDR3 protein: CASSLRRLRNTTMSGQQFF. The DNA of the CDR3 is TGTGCCAGCAGCTTGCGCCGACTAAGAAACACTACAATGAGCGGTCAGCAGTTCTTC.